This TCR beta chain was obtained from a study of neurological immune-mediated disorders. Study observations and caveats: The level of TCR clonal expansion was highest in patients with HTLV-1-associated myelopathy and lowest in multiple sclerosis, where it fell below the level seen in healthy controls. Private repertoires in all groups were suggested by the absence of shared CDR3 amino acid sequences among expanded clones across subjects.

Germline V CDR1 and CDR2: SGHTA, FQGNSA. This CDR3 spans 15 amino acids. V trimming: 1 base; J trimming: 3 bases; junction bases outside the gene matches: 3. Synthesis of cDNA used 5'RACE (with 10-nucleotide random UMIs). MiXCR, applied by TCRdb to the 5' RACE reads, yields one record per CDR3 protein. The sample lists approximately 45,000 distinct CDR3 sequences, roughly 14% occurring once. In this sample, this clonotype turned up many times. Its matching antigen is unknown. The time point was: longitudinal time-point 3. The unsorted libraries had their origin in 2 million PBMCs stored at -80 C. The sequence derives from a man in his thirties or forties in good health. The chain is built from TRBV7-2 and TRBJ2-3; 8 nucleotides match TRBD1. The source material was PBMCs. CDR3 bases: TGTGCCAGCAGCTTAGTGACAGGGGTAACAGATACGCAGTATTTT. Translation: CASSLVTGVTDTQYF.